This T cell receptor beta chain is drawn from a study of T cells in Graves' hyperthyroidism and ophthalmopathy. This clonotype came up a few times. The CDR3 regions of TCR beta were amplified from RNA transcripts. The HTBI set primed first-round TCR CDR3 RT-PCR. TCRdb re-analysed the multiplex PCR reads in MiXCR, keeping a single row per CDR3 protein. There are about 480,000 distinct CDR3 sequences in the sample; 13% to 15% occur only once, and 17% lies in the top ten. CDR1 and CDR2 from the germline V gene are SQVTM and ANQGSEA. Trimming removed 0 bases at V and 4 bases at J, with 20 bases between. The CDR3 is 17 residues long.

Sequenced material: blood. The chain uses TRBV29-1 and TRBJ2-3, with D possibly matching TRBD1 (5 bases). The source is a woman between 18 and 30 years old with Graves' hyperthyroidism. CDR3 in DNA: TGCAGCGTTGAAGAGCAGGGCCCTTTATGGTTAGCAGATACGCAGTATTTT. Protein sequence: CSVEEQGPLWLADTQYF.